A selection of T cell receptor beta chains follows, all from one sample in a study of shared clonotypes between healthy human individuals. The assay was immunoSEQ multiplex PCR, and TCRdb's table has in-frame clones only and misses some. Here the sample spans 400,000 to 600,000 clones, 70% to 80% being singletons. Sequenced sample: PBMCs. These receptors came from a woman aged 40 to 55 in good health. Some clones in this sample may be carry-over from other donors' samples. Each CDR3 is given with its conserved first and last residue. Each record gives: V gene, J gene, D gene, clone size, CDR3 protein, CDR3 DNA. D genes are given only for firm matches. Part of the rows lack a size; the others show once, few, many or a class for expanded clones.

TRBV27	TRBJ1-5	.	few	CASGPRGGADQPQHF	TGTGCCAGCGGCCCCCGAGGGGGGGCGGACCAGCCCCAGCATTTT
TRBV28	TRBJ2-5	.	.	CASSLAFQETQYF	TGTGCCAGCAGTTTAGCTTTTCAAGAGACCCAGTACTTC
TRBV28	TRBJ2-7	TRBD2	.	CASSASGTSRLAYEQYF	TGTGCCAGCAGTGCGAGCGGGACTAGCCGCCTAGCCTACGAGCAGTACTTC
TRBV28	TRBJ1-2	.	.	CAGGNLRSNYGYTF	TGTGCCGGGGGGAACCTCAGGAGTAACTATGGCTACACCTTC
TRBV2	TRBJ2-5	TRBD1	.	CASSEGQGTQYF	TGTGCCAGCAGCGAAGGACAGGGGACCCAGTACTTC
TRBV9	TRBJ2-6	.	.	CASSAGGGAGANVLTF	TGTGCCAGCAGCGCCGGAGGGGGCGCCGGGGCCAACGTCCTGACTTTC
TRBV9	TRBJ2-2	TRBD2	few	CASSPNLAGIDTGELFF	TGTGCCAGCAGCCCAAACCTAGCGGGAATCGACACCGGGGAGCTGTTTTTT
TRBV30	TRBJ1-5	.	.	CAWSVGGNSNQPQHF	TGTGCCTGGAGTGTGGGGGGGAATAGCAATCAGCCCCAGCATTTT
TRBV5-6	TRBJ2-1	.	.	CASSLPTVYNEQFF	TGTGCCAGCAGCTTGCCGACTGTCTACAATGAGCAGTTCTTC
TRBV19	TRBJ2-2	.	.	CASSHLIGAGELFF	TGTGCCAGTAGTCATCTTATAGGCGCGGGGGAGCTGTTTTTT
TRBV5-1	TRBJ2-7	.	.	CASSPDRIRGGHAEQYF	TGCGCCAGCAGCCCGGACAGGATCCGGGGGGGACATGCCGAGCAGTACTTC
TRBV11-2	TRBJ1-6	.	once	CASSNTVGYNSPLHF	TGTGCCAGCAGCAACACCGTAGGGTATAATTCACCCCTCCACTTT
TRBV5-6	TRBJ2-1	.	.	CASSFKRNEQFF	TGTGCCAGCAGCTTCAAGAGGAATGAGCAGTTCTTC
TRBV2	TRBJ1-5	.	few	CASSPGYNQPQHF	TGTGCCAGCAGTCCAGGCTACAATCAGCCCCAGCATTTT
TRBV28	TRBJ2-7	.	few	CASSLWGPRHYEQYF	TGTGCCAGCAGTTTATGGGGACCCCGCCACTACGAGCAGTACTTC
TRBV5-1	TRBJ2-1	.	few	CASSLEGLGSYNEQFF	TGCGCCAGCAGCTTAGAAGGTCTCGGCTCCTACAATGAGCAGTTCTTC
TRBV15	TRBJ1-1	.	.	CATSRQGDTEAFF	TGTGCCACCAGCAGGCAGGGCGACACTGAAGCTTTCTTT
TRBV7-9	TRBJ2-1	TRBD2	few	CASCRSSGSYNEQFF	TGTGCCTCCTGTAGATCTAGCGGATCTTACAATGAGCAGTTCTTC
TRBV27	TRBJ1-5	.	.	CASSFSWGGSGQPQHF	TGTGCCAGCAGTTTCTCGTGGGGGGGCTCAGGGCAGCCCCAGCATTTT
TRBV19	TRBJ2-1	TRBD2	.	CASRGLAGGLNNEQFF	TGTGCCAGTAGGGGACTAGCGGGAGGGCTGAACAATGAGCAGTTCTTC
TRBV29-1	TRBJ1-5	.	once	CSVGGSAGQPQHF	TGCAGCGTGGGGGGCAGCGCAGGGCAGCCCCAGCATTTT
TRBV15	TRBJ2-1	.	once	CATSRVRAEQFF	TGTGCCACCAGCAGAGTGAGGGCTGAGCAGTTCTTC
TRBV7-8	TRBJ1-2	TRBD1	.	CASSRQGYGYTF	TGTGCCAGCAGCCGACAGGGGTATGGCTACACCTTC
TRBV4-2	TRBJ1-4	.	.	CASSPDSVATNEKLFF	TGTGCCAGCAGTCCGGATTCGGTGGCCACTAATGAAAAACTGTTTTTT
TRBV7-2	TRBJ1-5	.	once	CASSLPGPKGGSNQPQHF	TGTGCCAGCAGCTTACCGGGTCCTAAAGGCGGGAGCAATCAGCCCCAGCATTTT
TRBV7-9	TRBJ2-3	.	.	CASSLGGLPDTQYF	TGTGCCAGCAGCTTAGGGGGGTTACCAGATACGCAGTATTTT
TRBV30	TRBJ2-5	.	.	CAWSVQAKRQETQYF	TGTGCCTGGAGTGTACAGGCCAAGCGACAAGAGACCCAGTACTTC
TRBV7-2	TRBJ1-2	.	.	CASSLEPGSPYGYTF	TGTGCCAGCAGCTTAGAGCCCGGCAGCCCCTATGGCTACACCTTC
TRBV5-4	TRBJ2-3	.	.	CASSLADTQYF	TGTGCCAGCAGCTTGGCAGATACGCAGTATTTT
TRBV7-3	TRBJ2-2	.	.	CASSLFPGELFF	TGTGCCAGCAGCTTATTCCCCGGGGAGCTGTTTTTT
TRBV4-3	TRBJ2-3	.	.	CASSQDGGRTDTQYF	TGCGCCAGCAGCCAAGATGGAGGGCGGACAGATACGCAGTATTTT
TRBV9	TRBJ2-6	.	.	CASSPRVSGANVLTF	TGTGCCAGCAGCCCCCGGGTCTCTGGGGCCAACGTCCTGACTTTC
TRBV7-8	TRBJ1-3	.	.	CASSLRDVSNTIYF	TGTGCCAGCAGCTTACGCGATGTTTCGAACACCATATATTTT
TRBV30	TRBJ1-2	.	.	CAWNRNYGYTF	TGTGCCTGGAACAGAAACTATGGCTACACCTTC
TRBV5-6	TRBJ2-3	.	.	CASSHQGPDTQYF	TGTGCCAGCAGCCACCAGGGACCTGATACGCAGTATTTT
TRBV29-1	TRBJ2-3	TRBD1	.	CSVEGQAADTQYF	TGCAGCGTTGAGGGACAGGCCGCAGATACGCAGTATTTT
TRBV7-7	TRBJ2-5	TRBD2	.	CASSFGLAGGEETQYF	TGTGCCAGCAGCTTCGGACTAGCGGGAGGGGAAGAGACCCAGTACTTC
TRBV7-9	TRBJ2-3	.	.	CASSFPGSTDTQYF	TGTGCCAGCAGCTTCCCCGGGAGCACAGATACGCAGTATTTT
TRBV2	TRBJ1-5	TRBD1	.	CASSYRGMGQPQHF	TGTGCCAGCAGTTACAGGGGGATGGGGCAGCCCCAGCATTTT
TRBV10-3	TRBJ2-7	.	.	CAIGGQGLAGPYYTLTYEQYF	TGTGCCATCGGGGGACAGGGGCTAGCGGGACCCTATTATACCCTGACCTACGAGCAGTACTTC
TRBV10-2	TRBJ1-5	.	few	CASSESAQINQPQHF	TGCGCCAGCAGTGAGTCGGCCCAGATCAATCAGCCCCAGCATTTT
TRBV6-4	TRBJ1-2	TRBD1	many	CASSPTGFSNYGYTF	TGTGCCAGCAGCCCGACAGGGTTTTCTAACTATGGCTACACCTTC
TRBV15	TRBJ2-7	.	.	CATSREVGEREQYF	TGTGCCACCAGCAGAGAAGTTGGGGAACGGGAGCAGTACTTC
TRBV18	TRBJ1-4	TRBD1	.	CASSPSRDRGQNEKLFF	TGTGCCAGCTCACCGAGCCGGGACAGGGGGCAAAATGAAAAACTGTTTTTT
TRBV30	TRBJ2-4	.	.	CAWSRGLSKNIQYF	TGTGCCTGGAGTAGAGGGTTAAGCAAAAACATTCAGTACTTC
TRBV2	TRBJ1-1	.	.	CASSGQSGDEAFF	TGTGCCAGCAGTGGGCAGTCCGGCGATGAAGCTTTCTTT
TRBV6-1	TRBJ2-5	.	.	CASSDPTRVQETQYF	TGTGCCAGCAGTGACCCCACTAGGGTACAAGAGACCCAGTACTTC
TRBV11-2	TRBJ2-1	.	.	CASSRASSYNEQFF	TGTGCCAGCAGCAGGGCGAGCTCCTACAATGAGCAGTTCTTC